Below, 22 T cell receptor beta chains from the same sample are listed, as sequenced in a study of T cells in narcolepsy. Method: immunoSEQ multiplex PCR; TCRdb's copy keeps in-frame clones and lacks some. The data show tens of thousands of clones, roughly 78% seen once. Sequenced input: CD45RA- memory CD4+ T cells from PBMCs. These receptors originate from a human donor with narcolepsy.

The chain employs TRBV5-8 and TRBJ2-3, with 8 bases matching TRBD1. The CDR3 sequence is 15 residues long. V gave up 2 bases and J gave up 1 base; unmatched junction bases: 3. Germline CDR1 reads SGHTS; CDR2 reads YDEGEE. The CDR3: CASSFGTGRTDTQYF. CDR3 sequence (DNA): TGTGCCAGCAGCTTTGGGACAGGTCGCACAGATACGCAGTATTTT.

This clone was found a few times. The chain has TRBV19 and TRBJ1-1; 7 nucleotides agree with TRBD1. CDR1 and CDR2 from the germline V gene are LNHDA and SQIVND (reference sequence). V lost 6 bases and J lost 11; bases outside the gene matches: 12. The CDR3 length is 13 residues. The CDR3 sequence is CASSTTGAGGAFF. CDR3 DNA: TGTGCCAGTAGCACCACAGGGGCCGGCGGGGCTTTCTTT.

The chain links TRBV5-5 to TRBJ2-7, with D tentatively TRBD1 (6 bases). Germline CDR1 and CDR2: SGHKS and YYEKEE (reference sequence). Trimming stripped 4 bases from V and 2 bases from J, with 31 bases between. The CDR3 has 20 amino acids. CDR3 protein: CASSRGVQGFGGLGAYEQYF. The CDR3, as DNA: TGTGCCAGCAGCCGCGGTGTTCAGGGGTTCGGTGGGTTAGGTGCCTACGAGCAGTACTTC. Together with reference TRBV5-5 and TRBJ2-7, the CDR3 gives the full variable domain: DAGVTQSPTHLIKTRGQQVTLRCSPISGHKSVSWYQQVLGQGPQFIFQYYEKEERGRGNFPDRFSARQFPNYSSELNVNALLLGDSALYLCASSRGVQGFGGLGAYEQYFGPGTRLTVT.

This clone was counted a few times. The V call is TRBV19, the J call TRBJ2-2; 13 bases map to TRBD2. Germline assignment: CDR1 LNHDA and CDR2 SQIVND (reference sequence). The CDR3 covers 13 residues. J lost 8 bases, V lost 10 bases, and 4 bases had no gene match. The CDR3 sequence: CATGLAGAGELFF. CDR3 bases: TGTGCCACCGGACTAGCGGGAGCGGGGGAGCTGTTTTTT.

The V and J genes are TRBV18 and TRBJ1-1; D possibly corresponds to TRBD1 (5 bases). The length of the CDR3 is 14 residues. Germline V lookup: CDR1 KGHSH, CDR2 LQKENI. Trimming stripped 0 bases from V and 4 bases from J, with 9 bases between. The CDR3 DNA reads TGTGCCAGCTCACCACCTTGGGGGGGCACTGAAGCTTTCTTT. Protein product: CASSPPWGGTEAFF. Full variable domain (missing parts from reference TRBV18 and TRBJ1-1): NAGVMQNPRHLVRRRGQEARLRCSPMKGHSHVYWYRQLPEEGLKFMVYLQKENIIDESGMPKERFSAEFPKEGPSILRIQQVVRGDSAAYFCASSPPWGGTEAFFGQGTRLTVV.

A note on this clone: A read error may produce the germline difference seen at one junction end. Distinct nucleotide sequences in the sample also encode this CDR3. This chain uses TRBV2 with TRBJ2-2; 8 positions match TRBD2. The CDR3 sequence is 15 residues long. Germline-derived CDR1 and CDR2 are SNHLY and FYNNEI. CDR3 nucleotide sequence: TGCGCCAGCAAGCGAGACCGGGGGGGGACCGGGGAGCTGTTTTTT. Its translation is CASKRDRGGTGELFF.

The V and J genes are TRBV11-2 and TRBJ2-5; D is unresolved. Trimming shortened V by 1 base and J by 3 bases, and 15 bases separated the two germline ends. Germline loops: CDR1 SGHAT, CDR2 FQNNGV. The CDR3 length is 16 residues. The CDR3, as DNA: TGTGCCAGCAGCTTAGCGGTTCCGGTTGGGGAAGAGACCCAGTACTTC. Its protein product is CASSLAVPVGEETQYF.

This clone was seen just once. V usage is TRBV5-1 and J usage is TRBJ1-5; D may be TRBD1 (5 bases). Germline-derived CDR1 and CDR2 are SGHRS and YFSETQ. V was pared by 0 bases and J by 9 bases, with 13 bases between. There are 14 residues in the CDR3. This chain's CDR3 is CASSLDAGRGPQHF. CDR3 nucleotide sequence: TGCGCCAGCAGCTTGGACGCAGGGAGGGGGCCCCAGCATTTT. The full variable domain, with the rest looked up from reference TRBV5-1 and TRBJ1-5, is KAGVTQTPRYLIKTRGQQVTLSCSPISGHRSVSWYQQTPGQGLQFLFEYFSETQRNKGNFPGRFSGRQFSNSRSEMNVSTLELGDSALYLCASSLDAGRGPQHFGDGTRLSIL.

CDR3 protein: CASSQTSGGNYEQYF. The CDR3 nucleotides read TGCGCCAGCAGCCAAACTAGCGGTGGGAATTACGAGCAGTACTTC. The chain links TRBV4-1 to TRBJ2-5; 8 bases map to TRBD2. Judging by the DNA end, TRBJ2-7 fits better; the J call may be wrong. This CDR3 has 15 residues. Germline V gene lookup returns CDR1 MGHRA and CDR2 YSYEKL.

This sequence joins TRBV5-1 and TRBJ1-1, with 8 bases fitting TRBD1. CDR3 size: 14 residues. J lost 2 bases, V lost 5 bases, and 5 bases had no gene match. The germline CDR1 and CDR2 sequences are SGHRS and YFSETQ. The CDR3 DNA reads TGCGCCAGCAGTTATGGACAGGGTAACACTGAAGCTTTCTTT. Encoded protein: CASSYGQGNTEAFF.

The CDR3 nucleotides are TGTGCCACCAGCAGAGGCGGCCGGGGGTTTAATGAAAAACTGTTTTTT. Amino acid sequence: CATSRGGRGFNEKLFF. The chain employs TRBV15 and TRBJ1-4; D is perhaps TRBD1 (5 bases). The V end was cut by 1 base, the J end by 4 bases, with 13 bases between. CDR3 length equals 16 residues. Germline assignment: CDR1 LNHNV and CDR2 YYDKDF (reference sequence).

The CDR3 DNA sequence: TGTGCCAGCAGCCAGCCGGGACAGGGGACTAGCGAGCAGTTCTTC. Protein product: CASSQPGQGTSEQFF. The chain combines TRBV7-3 with TRBJ2-1; perhaps TRBD1 as D (10 bases). This CDR3 is built from 15 residues. Germline V gene data show CDR1 as SGHTA and CDR2 as FQGTGA. V dropped 5 bases and J dropped 10 bases, with 21 bases sitting between them. The full variable domain, its missing parts supplied by reference TRBV7-3 and TRBJ2-1, is GAGVSQTPSNKVTEKGKYVELRCDPISGHTALYWYRQSLGQGPEFLIYFQGTGAADDSGLPNDRFFAVRPEGSVSTLKIQRTERGDSAVYLCASSQPGQGTSEQFFGPGTRLTVL.

The genes are TRBV29-1 and TRBJ1-1; 7 bases align to TRBD1. The CDR3 is 14 amino acids. Germline trimming cut 1 base from V and 1 base from J; bases unmatched to any gene: 3. Germline V CDR1 and CDR2: SQVTM, ANQGSEA. The CDR3 nucleotides are TGCAGCGTTGAAGTGAACAGGGGGAACACTGAAGCTTTCTTT. Translating gives CSVEVNRGNTEAFF.

The CDR3: CASSEKRTGTYGYTF. The CDR3 nucleotides are TGTGCCAGCAGTGAAAAGCGGACAGGGACATATGGCTACACCTTC. The chain employs TRBV2 and TRBJ1-2; 8 bases agree with TRBD1. Germline-derived CDR1 and CDR2 are SNHLY and FYNNEI. This CDR3 is built from 15 residues. After removal of 2 bases from V and 5 bases from J, the junction contained 7 bases not matched to a gene.

V is TRBV9 and J is TRBJ2-1; 9 positions agree with TRBD2. V was clipped by 0 bases and J by 1 base; unmatched bases: 5. The CDR3 spans 17 residues. Germline assignment: CDR1 SGDLS and CDR2 YYNGEE. The CDR3 here is CASSVAAGGLSYNEQFF. CDR3 bases: TGTGCCAGCAGCGTAGCGGCGGGGGGGCTTTCCTACAATGAGCAGTTCTTC.

The genes are TRBV5-1 and TRBJ2-7, with 9 bases that match TRBD2. V trimming: 3 bases; J trimming: 2 bases; junction bases outside the gene matches: 12. The CDR3 is 17 residues long. The germline gives CDR1 SGHRS, CDR2 YFSETQ. CDR3 in amino acids: CASSWPSTSGQAYEQYF. In DNA form, the CDR3 reads TGCGCCAGCAGCTGGCCCTCGACTAGCGGACAGGCCTACGAGCAGTACTTC.

The chain has TRBV11-3 and TRBJ2-7; 10 nucleotides align to TRBD2. This CDR3 comprises 15 residues. The ends lost 3 bases at V and 3 bases at J; junction bases unmatched: 5. The germline CDR1 and CDR2 sequences are SGHNT and YENEEA. CDR3 in amino acids: CASSFRTSGFYEQYF. CDR3 nucleotides: TGTGCCAGCAGCTTTAGGACTAGCGGATTCTACGAGCAGTACTTC.

The rearrangement uses TRBV30 and TRBJ2-1, with TRBD2 matching over 7 bases. Trimming took 3 bases from V and 9 from J; bases not matched to a gene: 5. The CDR3 is 12 residues long. Germline CDR1 is GTSNPN and CDR2 is SVGIG (reference sequence). The CDR3 DNA reads TGTGCCTGGAGGCGGGGGAGCCTTGAGCAGTTCTTC. Protein: CAWRRGSLEQFF.

This chain links TRBV4-1 with TRBJ1-2; 8 bases match TRBD1. The CDR3 runs to 14 residues. Germline V lookup: CDR1 MGHRA, CDR2 YSYEKL. J gave up 8 bases and V 0 bases, and 5 bases lay outside the gene matches. In DNA form, the CDR3 reads TGCGCCAGCAGCCAAGATCGGACAGGGCAGGGCTACACCTTC. Residues: CASSQDRTGQGYTF.

The gene calls are TRBV11-3 and TRBJ2-2, with unresolved D. Deletions cut 5 bases from V and 0 bases from J, with 13 bases between. The CDR3 is 16 amino acids. Per germline, CDR1 SGHNT and CDR2 YENEEA. CDR3 sequence: CASSPRIGANTGELFF. The CDR3 region has the DNA TGTGCCAGCAGCCCCCGGATAGGAGCGAACACCGGGGAGCTGTTTTTT.

This chain connects TRBV9 to TRBJ2-3; the match to TRBD2 covers 7 bases. Germline V gives CDR1 SGDLS, CDR2 YYNGEE. V trimming: 2 bases; J trimming: 1 base; junction bases outside the gene matches: 13. There are 18 residues in the CDR3. As DNA, the CDR3 is TGTGCCAGCAGCGTCGGACTAGGGGACTACGGCGGCACAGATACGCAGTATTTT. Translated, it gives CASSVGLGDYGGTDTQYF.

The genes are TRBV6-1 and TRBJ1-2; 7 positions match TRBD1. Germline trimming cut 6 bases from V and 5 bases from J; bases unmatched to any gene: 6. The CDR3 extends over 13 amino acids. Germline loops: CDR1 MNHNS, CDR2 SASEGT. CDR3 in amino acids: CASRGTASYGYTF. CDR3 DNA sequence: TGTGCCAGCAGGGGGACAGCCAGTTATGGCTACACCTTC.